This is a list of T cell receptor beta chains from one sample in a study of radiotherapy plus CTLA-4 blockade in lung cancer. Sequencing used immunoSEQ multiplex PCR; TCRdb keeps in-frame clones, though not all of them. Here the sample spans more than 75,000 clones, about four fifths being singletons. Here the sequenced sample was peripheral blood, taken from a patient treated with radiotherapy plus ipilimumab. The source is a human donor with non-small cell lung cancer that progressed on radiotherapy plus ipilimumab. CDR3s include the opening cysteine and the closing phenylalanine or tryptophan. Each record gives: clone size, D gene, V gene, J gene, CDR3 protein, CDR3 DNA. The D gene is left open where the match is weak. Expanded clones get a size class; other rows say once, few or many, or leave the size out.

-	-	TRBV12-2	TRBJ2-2	CASRFCRRALGELFF	TGTGCAAGTCGCTTTTGCAGGAGGGCCCTCGGGGAGCTGTTTTTT
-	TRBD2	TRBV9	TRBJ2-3	CASSPGTSGVSDTQYF	TGTGCCAGCAGCCCGGGGACTAGCGGGGTCTCAGATACGCAGTATTTT
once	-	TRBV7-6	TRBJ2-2	CASSLVADMNTGELFF	TGTGCCAGCAGCTTAGTCGCGGATATGAACACCGGGGAGCTGTTTTTT
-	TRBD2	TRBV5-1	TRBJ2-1	CASNREGLAEQFF	TGCGCCAGCAACCGGGAGGGACTAGCGGAGCAGTTCTTC
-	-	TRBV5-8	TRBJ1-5	CASRTSGESQPQHF	TGTGCCAGCCGGACCTCTGGGGAGAGCCAGCCCCAGCATTTT
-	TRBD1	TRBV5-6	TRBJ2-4	CASSSGTGLAKNIQYF	TGTGCCAGCAGCTCCGGGACAGGGCTGGCCAAAAACATTCAGTACTTC
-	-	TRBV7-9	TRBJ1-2	CASTGYYGYTF	TGTGCCAGCACCGGGTACTATGGCTACACCTTC
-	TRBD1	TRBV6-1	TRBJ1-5	CASRDREYSNQPQHF	TGTGCCAGCCGTGACAGGGAATATAGCAATCAGCCCCAGCATTTT
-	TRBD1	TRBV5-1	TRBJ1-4	CASRDGQGQFTNEKLFF	TGCGCCAGCAGAGACGGACAGGGACAGTTTACTAATGAAAAACTGTTTTTT
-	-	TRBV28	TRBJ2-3	CATYGDTQYF	TGTGCCACCTACGGAGATACGCAGTATTTT
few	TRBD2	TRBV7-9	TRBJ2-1	CASSLVAGAYNEQFF	TGTGCCAGCAGCTTAGTGGCGGGGGCCTACAATGAGCAGTTCTTC
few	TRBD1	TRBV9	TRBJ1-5	CASSGQGALYQPQHF	TGTGCCAGCAGCGGACAGGGGGCCCTTTATCAGCCCCAGCATTTT
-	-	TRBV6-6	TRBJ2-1	CASSPQGVGSREQFF	TGTGCCAGCAGTCCCCAAGGGGTCGGATCACGCGAGCAGTTCTTC
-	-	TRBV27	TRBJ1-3	CASSPRSSGNTIYF	TGTGCCAGCAGTCCCCGATCCTCTGGAAACACCATATATTTT
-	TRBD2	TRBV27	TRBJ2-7	CASSYSSGSSSYEQYF	TGTGCCAGCAGTTATTCTAGCGGGAGCTCCTCCTACGAGCAGTACTTC
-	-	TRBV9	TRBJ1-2	CASKGSHGYTF	TGTGCCAGCAAAGGCAGCCATGGCTACACCTTC
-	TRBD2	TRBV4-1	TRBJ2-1	CASAGEWSYNEQFF	TGCGCCAGTGCGGGAGAGTGGTCCTACAATGAGCAGTTCTTC
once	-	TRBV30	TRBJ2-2	CAWSVLVSLRGGELFF	TGTGCCTGGAGTGTACTAGTGTCATTGCGGGGCGGGGAGCTGTTTTTT
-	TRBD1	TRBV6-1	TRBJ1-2	CASSEYDYGTGIYGYTF	TGTGCCAGCAGTGAATACGATTACGGGACAGGGATCTATGGCTACACCTTC
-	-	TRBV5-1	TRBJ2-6	CASSSGNSGANVLTF	TGCGCCAGCAGCTCGGGCAACTCTGGGGCCAACGTCCTGACTTTC
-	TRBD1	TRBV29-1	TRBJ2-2	CSVDRGYTGELFF	TGCAGCGTAGACAGGGGGTATACCGGGGAGCTGTTTTTT
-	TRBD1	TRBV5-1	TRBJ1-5	CASSPGQGGQPQHF	TGCGCCAGCAGTCCCGGACAGGGAGGACAGCCCCAGCATTTT
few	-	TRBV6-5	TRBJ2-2	CASKQTNTGELFF	TGTGCCAGCAAACAAACGAACACCGGGGAGCTGTTTTTT
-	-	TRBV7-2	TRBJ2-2	CASSLERARKLFF	TGTGCCAGCAGCTTAGAGCGGGCCCGGAAGCTGTTTTTT
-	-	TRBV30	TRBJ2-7	CAWSGGVEQYF	TGTGCCTGGAGCGGGGGAGTCGAGCAGTACTTC
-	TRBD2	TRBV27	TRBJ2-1	CASSLWLAGGRNEQFF	TGTGCCAGCAGTTTATGGCTAGCGGGAGGACGAAATGAGCAGTTCTTC
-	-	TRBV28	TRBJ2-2	CASSFSMTGELFF	TGTGCCAGCAGTTTTAGCATGACCGGGGAGCTGTTTTTT
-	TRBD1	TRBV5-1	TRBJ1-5	CASSEGTESNQPQHF	TGCGCCAGCAGCGAAGGGACAGAAAGCAATCAGCCCCAGCATTTT
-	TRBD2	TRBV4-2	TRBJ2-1	CASSPTSGRVQLDNEQFF	TGTGCCAGCAGCCCGACTAGCGGGAGAGTTCAACTCGACAATGAGCAGTTCTTC
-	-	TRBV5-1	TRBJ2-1	CASSLAGQHNEQFF	TGCGCCAGCAGCTTGGCCGGACAGCACAATGAGCAGTTCTTC
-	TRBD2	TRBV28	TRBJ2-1	CASSFRAGGEQFF	TGTGCCAGCAGTTTCCGAGCGGGAGGTGAGCAGTTCTTC
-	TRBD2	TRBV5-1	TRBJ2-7	CASSSPGWAGGRSYEQYF	TGCGCCAGCAGCTCCCCGGGGTGGGCGGGAGGTCGATCCTACGAGCAGTACTTC
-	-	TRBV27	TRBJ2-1	CASSLSGPNNEQFF	TGTGCCAGCAGTTTATCGGGGCCGAACAATGAGCAGTTCTTC
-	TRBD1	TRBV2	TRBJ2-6	CASSVVNSMGQGRSF	TGTGCCAGCAGTGTCGTCAACTCCATGGGACAGGGCAGATCTTTC
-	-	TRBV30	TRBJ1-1	CAWRKQVPMNTEAFF	TGTGCCTGGAGGAAGCAGGTTCCAATGAACACTGAAGCTTTCTTT
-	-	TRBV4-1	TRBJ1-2	CASSLVGVPNYGYTF	TGCGCCAGCAGCCTGGTGGGAGTCCCTAACTATGGCTACACCTTC
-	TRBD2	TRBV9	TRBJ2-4	CASSVDGTSFPGQYF	TGTGCCAGCAGCGTAGATGGGACTAGCTTTCCTGGTCAGTACTTC
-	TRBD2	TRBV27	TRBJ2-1	CASSLNPPLASRYNEQFF	TGTGCCAGCAGTTTAAACCCCCCACTAGCGAGCCGTTACAATGAGCAGTTCTTC
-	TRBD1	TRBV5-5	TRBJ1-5	CASSRGRQGTNQPQHF	TGTGCCAGCAGCCGAGGGAGACAGGGTACCAATCAGCCCCAGCATTTT
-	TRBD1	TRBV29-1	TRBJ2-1	CSVVRQGGFYNEQFF	TGCAGCGTGGTCCGACAGGGGGGTTTCTACAATGAGCAGTTCTTC
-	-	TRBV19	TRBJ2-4	CASSIVAGVTKNIQYF	TGTGCCAGTAGTATAGTCGCTGGGGTTACCAAAAACATTCAGTACTTC
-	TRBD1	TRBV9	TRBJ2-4	CASSVDGTGAAKNIQYF	TGTGCCAGCAGCGTAGACGGGACAGGGGCTGCCAAAAACATTCAGTACTTC
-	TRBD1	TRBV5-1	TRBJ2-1	CASSPLQGARVDEQFF	TGCGCCAGCAGCCCATTACAGGGGGCGCGGGTAGATGAGCAGTTCTTC
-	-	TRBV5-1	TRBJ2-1	CASSLTGLPNSYNEQFF	TGCGCCAGCAGCTTGACAGGCCTGCCCAACTCCTACAATGAGCAGTTCTTC